Listed below are T cell receptor beta chains from one sample, sequenced in a study of CD8+ T cells in alopecia areata. Some clones are missing from TCRdb's copy, which holds only in-frame ones; the method was immunoSEQ multiplex PCR. This sample yields 95,000 to 110,000 clones, of which 85% to 90% are seen a single time; around 10% belongs to the top ten. Material: CD8+ T cells sorted from blood, obtained at approximately week 30, from a patient treated with tofacitinib. These TCRs come from a human donor with alopecia areata. CDR3s include the opening cysteine and the closing phenylalanine or tryptophan. D genes are given only for firm matches. Expanded clones are given a class, and other clones once, few, many or no size at all.

v_call,j_call,clone_size,d_call,cdr3_aa,cdr3_nt
TRBV6-5,TRBJ2-6,.,.,CASSYGTSTGANVLTF,TGTGCCAGCAGTTATGGGACCTCGACCGGGGCCAACGTCCTGACTTTC
TRBV5-1,TRBJ1-1,.,TRBD1,CASSWAGTANPNTEAFF,TGCGCCAGCAGCTGGGCCGGGACAGCCAATCCCAACACTGAAGCTTTCTTT
TRBV9,TRBJ2-7,.,TRBD1,CASSRNSGQGHDEQYF,TGTGCCAGCAGCCGGAATTCGGGACAGGGGCACGACGAGCAGTACTTC
TRBV30,TRBJ2-7,.,TRBD2,CAWSSSGYEQYF,TGTGCCTGGAGTTCTAGCGGCTACGAGCAGTACTTC
TRBV13,TRBJ2-1,.,.,CASSLGQTYNEQFF,TGTGCCAGCAGCTTAGGACAGACCTACAATGAGCAGTTCTTC
TRBV27,TRBJ2-1,.,TRBD2,CASSLLTSGAYNEQFF,TGTGCCAGCAGTTTACTGACTAGCGGGGCTTACAATGAGCAGTTCTTC
TRBV5-4,TRBJ2-5,medium-sized,.,CASSLVGVPSAYQETQYF,TGTGCCAGCAGCTTGGTGGGTGTGCCTAGCGCTTACCAAGAGACCCAGTACTTC
TRBV2,TRBJ2-1,.,.,CASSPDRGNEQFF,TGTGCCAGCAGTCCGGACAGAGGCAATGAGCAGTTCTTC
TRBV29-1,TRBJ2-1,few,.,CSVEPFQSYNEQFF,TGCAGCGTTGAGCCGTTTCAATCCTACAATGAGCAGTTCTTC
TRBV10-1,TRBJ2-3,medium-sized,TRBD2,CASSEDSLAGGPCTDTQYF,TGCGCCAGCAGTGAAGATTCACTAGCGGGAGGGCCCTGCACAGATACGCAGTATTTT
TRBV7-8,TRBJ2-7,.,.,CASSLSLAPYEQYF,TGTGCCAGCAGCTTATCACTAGCTCCCTACGAGCAGTACTTC
TRBV29-1,TRBJ1-2,.,.,CSVVTETTYGYTF,TGCAGCGTTGTGACGGAAACCACCTATGGCTACACCTTC
TRBV10-2,TRBJ2-3,.,TRBD2,CATEYTTSGDTQYF,TGCGCCACCGAGTATACGACTAGCGGAGATACGCAGTATTTT
TRBV5-6,TRBJ2-2,.,.,CASSPEFTGELFF,TGTGCCAGCAGTCCAGAGTTCACCGGGGAGCTGTTTTTT
TRBV18,TRBJ1-3,.,TRBD1,CASSPTGASGNTIYF,TGTGCCAGCTCACCTACAGGGGCCTCTGGAAACACCATATATTTT
TRBV29-1,TRBJ1-2,.,.,CSVEDRLGPGYGYTF,TGCAGCGTTGAAGATCGGTTGGGGCCGGGCTATGGCTACACCTTC
TRBV7-9,TRBJ2-1,.,TRBD2,CASSDGLAGGGHEQFF,TGTGCCAGCAGCGACGGACTAGCGGGAGGGGGCCATGAGCAGTTCTTC